Following are 6 T cell receptor beta chains from one sample sequenced in a study of blood T cell repertoires in COVID-19. Assay: immunoSEQ multiplex PCR; the TCRdb copy retains only in-frame clones and omits some. This sample carries approximately 300,000 clones, about nine tenths of them seen once, and the ten largest clones take roughly a tenth. Specimen: PBMCs or T cells enriched from blood (not recorded which). Receptors were obtained from a woman aged 18-29 years who had recovered from COVID-19.

V gene TRBV30 combines with J gene TRBJ1-1, with 11 nucleotides matching TRBD1. With V trimmed by 3 bases and J by 6 bases, 9 bases remained unmatched. Germline V gene data show CDR1 as GTSNPN and CDR2 as SVGIG (reference sequence). The CDR3 totals 15 residues. Here the CDR3 DNA reads TGTGCCTGGAGCGTAATACCGGGACAGGGGGCTGAAGCTTTCTTT. It yields the protein CAWSVIPGQGAEAFF.

The chain combines TRBV27 with TRBJ2-1; 8 nucleotides agree with TRBD2. The CDR3 sequence is 16 residues long. Germline CDR1 is MNHEY and CDR2 is SMNVEV (reference sequence). V trimming: 5 bases; J trimming: 7 bases; junction bases outside the gene matches: 13. The CDR3 is CASSPWGSGESNEQFF. The DNA of the CDR3 is TGTGCCAGCAGTCCATGGGGTAGCGGGGAATCAAATGAGCAGTTCTTC.

The chain carries TRBV3-1 (or the pseudogene TRBV3-2) and TRBJ2-7, with D possibly being TRBD1 (6 bases). The germline V gene encodes CDR1 LGHDT and CDR2 YNNKEL (reference sequence). Between the trimmed V and J ends, which lost 6 bases and 2 bases, there was a span of 11 bases. The CDR3 runs 13 residues. The CDR3 loop reads CASRYQGTYEQYF. In DNA, the CDR3 is TGTGCCAGCAGATACCAGGGGACCTACGAGCAGTACTTC.

The rearrangement joins TRBV7-8 to TRBJ2-7; D not certain. V gave up 1 base and J gave up 0 bases, with 10 bases separating them. CDR3 length: 15 residues. Germline V gives CDR1 SGHVS, CDR2 FQNEAQ. CDR3 DNA sequence: TGTGCCAGCAGCTTAGACTACCAAAGCTCCTACGAGCAGTACTTC. This gives the protein CASSLDYQSSYEQYF.

The V and J genes are TRBV6-5 and TRBJ1-1; possibly TRBD1 for D (5 bases). Trimming pared 6 bases from V and 7 bases from J, leaving 12 bases between. The length of the CDR3 is 12 residues. The germline V gene has CDR1 MNHEY and CDR2 SVGAGI. In nucleotides, the CDR3 is TGTGCCAGCAGCCCCCAGGGCCGTGAAGCTTTCTTT. Protein: CASSPQGREAFF.

On this clone: Within the sample, other DNA sequences also encode this same CDR3. The gene calls are TRBV27 and TRBJ2-3; 8 bases line up with TRBD2. Germline V gene data show CDR1 as MNHEY and CDR2 as SMNVEV (reference sequence). The trim removed 0 bases at V and 1 base at J, leaving 0 bases unmatched. The CDR3 is 15 amino acids. The CDR3 loop is CASSLSSGGTDTQYF. For the CDR3, the DNA is TGTGCCAGCAGTTTATCTAGCGGGGGCACAGATACGCAGTATTTT.